The rows below give T cell receptor beta chains drawn from one sample of a study of beta chain features in type 1 diabetes. Only in-frame clones appear in the TCRdb table, and some are missing; sequencing was by immunoSEQ multiplex PCR. The table includes around 250,000 clones, 24% detected once. The sample was naive CD4+ T cells from blood. The receptor set was obtained from a woman aged 30 to 39 with type 1 diabetes. The CDR3 runs from the conserved cysteine through the conserved F or W.

>TRBJ2-7|TRBV7-3
CASSSIPSGPSPEQYF
>TRBJ2-4|TRBV1
CTSTIRGSKNIQYF
>TRBJ2-7|TRBV28
CASSSNYEQYF
>TRBJ2-4|TRBV2
CASMRETKNIQYF
>TRBJ2-2|TRBV7-6
CASSFGTVNTGELFF
>TRBJ2-2|TRBV6-4
CASSQQRAGELFF
>TRBJ2-5|TRBV6-6
CASSRSGRGETQYF
>TRBJ1-2|TRBV5-1
CASSPGTGVNYGYTF
>TRBJ2-6|TRBV27
CASSPTDGGMGSGANVLTF
>TRBJ1-5|TRBV30
CAWSVQDNQPQHF
>TRBJ1-2|TRBV30
CAWSAYRTDRNYGYTF
>TRBJ1-2|TRBV18
CASSPNRDTKRYTF
>TRBJ1-2|TRBV4-2
CASSSQDGVSGYGYTF